Shown below are 3 T cell receptor beta chains from a single sample sequenced in a study of OX40 agonist ivuxolimab in advanced cancers. Sequencing was performed with immunoSEQ multiplex PCR; in TCRdb, only in-frame clones are kept and a portion is missing. The sample yields about 76,000 clones, around 87% seen once. This sample comprised CD4+ or CD8+ T cells sorted from blood, obtained in a trial of the OX40 agonist ivuxolimab. The origin of the receptors is an adult with an advanced solid tumor such as melanoma, head and neck, liver or kidney cancer.

CDR3 coding DNA: TGTGTCGCAAGGCAGGGCTGGTCCGAGCAGTACTTC. Translating it yields CVARQGWSEQYF. This chain connects TRBV30 to TRBJ2-7, with a tentative D call TRBD1 (5 bases). Germline V CDR1 and CDR2: GTSNPN, SVGIG (reference sequence). There are 12 residues in the CDR3.

The CDR3 sequence: CASSPGRGSGNSPLHF. CDR3 DNA: TGTGCCAGCAGCCCCGGGCGGGGGAGCGGCAATTCACCCCTCCACTTT. V is TRBV11-3 and J is TRBJ1-6; the D gene is possibly TRBD1 (5 bases). The V gene's germline CDR1 is SGHNT and CDR2 YENEEA. V lost 5 bases and J 7 bases, leaving 18 bases between the germline ends. CDR3 length: 16 amino acids.

The V gene is TRBV10-2, the J gene TRBJ2-1; TRBD2 is a possible D gene (5 bases). V lost 4 bases and J 3 bases, leaving 13 bases between the germline ends. CDR1 and CDR2 (germline): WSHSY, SAAADI. This CDR3 spans 15 amino acids. The CDR3 region has the DNA TGCGCCAGCAGTGGGGCGGCGGGTGTCTACAATGAGCAGTTCTTC. It codes for CASSGAAGVYNEQFF.